The TCR beta chain under discussion was sequenced for a study of cytomegalovirus exposure and HLA in healthy donors. The CDR3 has 14 amino acids. V was cut by 2 bases and J by 1 base, with 5 bases left in between. CDR1 and CDR2 (germline): SNHLY, FYNNEI. The PCR had 60 Vbeta and 13 Jbeta primers. Study processing details: Later analysis identified 65 million to 80 million unique TCR beta chains, 9 million to 13 million shared. Repertoires were generated with immunoSEQ multiplex PCR, while TCRdb's copy carries only in-frame clones and drops some. The V and J calls and the clone size are those of that table, but D and trimming were determined from the DNA. The table records 150,000 to 200,000 clones, roughly 85% of them present only once. This clone was seen only a few times. Antigen unknown. Study-wide findings and caveats: For most TCR beta V segments, an earlier analysis put the productive rate at about 90% or about 30% of the time. Reportedly, TCR beta sequences accurately predicted HLA-A and HLA-B alleles in most subjects. Later analysis demonstrated an association between a missense DCLRE1C variant and TCR beta V- and J-gene trimming.

The rearrangement uses TRBV2 and TRBJ1-4; D is ambiguous. This clonotype was sampled from a woman between 25 and 40 years old in good health and CMV-seropositive. The sample comprised PBMCs. The CDR3 nucleotides read TGTGCCAGCAGTGAAAATCTAACTAATGAAAAACTGTTTTTT. Translating it yields CASSENLTNEKLFF. Full variable domain (missing parts from reference TRBV2 and TRBJ1-4): EPEVTQTPSHQVTQMGQEVILRCVPISNHLYFYWYRQILGQKVEFLVSFYNNEISEKSEIFDDQFSVERPDGSNFTLKIRSTKLEDSAMYFCASSENLTNEKLFFGSGTQLSVL.